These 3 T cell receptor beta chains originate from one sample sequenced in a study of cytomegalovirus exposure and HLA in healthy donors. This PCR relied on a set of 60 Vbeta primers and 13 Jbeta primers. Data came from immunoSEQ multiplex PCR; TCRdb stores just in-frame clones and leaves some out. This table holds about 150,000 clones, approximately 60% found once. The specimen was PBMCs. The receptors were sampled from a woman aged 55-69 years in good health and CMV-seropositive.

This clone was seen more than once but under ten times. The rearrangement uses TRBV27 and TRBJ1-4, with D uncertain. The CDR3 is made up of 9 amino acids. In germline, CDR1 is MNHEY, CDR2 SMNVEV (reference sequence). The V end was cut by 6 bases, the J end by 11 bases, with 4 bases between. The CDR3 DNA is TGTGCCAGCAGCCTGAAACTGTTTTTT. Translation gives CASSLKLFF.

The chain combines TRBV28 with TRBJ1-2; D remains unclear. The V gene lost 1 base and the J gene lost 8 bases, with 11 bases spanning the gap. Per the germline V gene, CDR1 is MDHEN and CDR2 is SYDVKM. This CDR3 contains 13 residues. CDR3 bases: TGTGCCAGCAGTTTATCTGGAGCACGCGGCTACACCTTC. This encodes CASSLSGARGYTF.

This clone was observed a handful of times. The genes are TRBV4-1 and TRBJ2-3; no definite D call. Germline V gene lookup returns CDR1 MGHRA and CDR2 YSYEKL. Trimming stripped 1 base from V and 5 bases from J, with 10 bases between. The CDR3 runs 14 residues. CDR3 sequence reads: CASSQAPGEDTQYF. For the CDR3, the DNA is TGCGCCAGCAGCCAAGCCCCCGGTGAAGATACGCAGTATTTT.